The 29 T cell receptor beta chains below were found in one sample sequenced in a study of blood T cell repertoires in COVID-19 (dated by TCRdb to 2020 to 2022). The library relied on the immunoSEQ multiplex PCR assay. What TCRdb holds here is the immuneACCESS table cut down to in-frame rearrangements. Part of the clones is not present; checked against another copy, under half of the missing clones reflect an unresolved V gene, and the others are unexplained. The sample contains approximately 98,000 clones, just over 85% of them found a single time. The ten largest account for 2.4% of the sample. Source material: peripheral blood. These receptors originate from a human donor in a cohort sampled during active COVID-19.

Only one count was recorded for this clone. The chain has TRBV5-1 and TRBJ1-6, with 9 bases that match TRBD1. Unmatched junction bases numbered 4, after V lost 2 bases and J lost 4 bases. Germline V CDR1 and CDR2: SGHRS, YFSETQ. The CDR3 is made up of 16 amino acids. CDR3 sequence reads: CASSLQGATYNSPLHF. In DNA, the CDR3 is TGCGCCAGCAGCTTACAGGGGGCAACGTATAATTCACCCCTCCACTTT.

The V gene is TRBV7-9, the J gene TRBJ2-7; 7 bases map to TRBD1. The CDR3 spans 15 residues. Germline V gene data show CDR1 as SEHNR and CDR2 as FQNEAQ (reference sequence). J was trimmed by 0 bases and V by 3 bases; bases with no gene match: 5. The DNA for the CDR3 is TGTGCCAGCAGCTTCGGCCAGGGGGACTCCTACGAGCAGTACTTC. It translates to CASSFGQGDSYEQYF. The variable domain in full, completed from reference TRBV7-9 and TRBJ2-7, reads DTGVSQNPRHKITKRGQNVTFRCDPISEHNRLYWYRQTLGQGPEFLTYFQNEAQLEKSRLLSDRFSAERPKGSFSTLEIQRTEQGDSAMYLCASSFGQGDSYEQYFGPGTRLTVT.

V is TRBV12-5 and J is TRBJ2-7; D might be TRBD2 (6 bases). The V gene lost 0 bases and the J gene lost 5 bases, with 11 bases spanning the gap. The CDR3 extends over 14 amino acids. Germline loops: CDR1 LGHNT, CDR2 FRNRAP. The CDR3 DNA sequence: TGTGCTAGTGGTTTGGTCGGGGGAACCAACGAGCAGTACTTC. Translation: CASGLVGGTNEQYF.

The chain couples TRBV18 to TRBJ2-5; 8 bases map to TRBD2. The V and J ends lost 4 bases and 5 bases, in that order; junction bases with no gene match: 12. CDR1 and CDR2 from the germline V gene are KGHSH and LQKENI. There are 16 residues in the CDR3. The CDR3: CASSRFGGGTQETQYF. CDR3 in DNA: TGTGCCAGCTCACGGTTTGGCGGGGGGACCCAGGAGACCCAGTACTTC.

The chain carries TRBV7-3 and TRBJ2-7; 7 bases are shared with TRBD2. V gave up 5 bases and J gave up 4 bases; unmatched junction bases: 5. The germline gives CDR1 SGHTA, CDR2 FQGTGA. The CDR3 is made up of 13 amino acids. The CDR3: CASSPNGGYEQYF. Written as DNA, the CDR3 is TGTGCCAGCAGCCCAAACGGGGGGTACGAGCAGTACTTC.

The DNA of the CDR3 is TGTGCCAGCAGCCCGAGACTGAATAGCAATCAGCCCCAGCATTTT. Protein: CASSPRLNSNQPQHF. The chain links TRBV28 to TRBJ1-5; no clear D gene. This CDR3 is 15 amino acids long. Trimming removed 6 bases at V and 0 bases at J, with 12 bases between. Germline values: CDR1 MDHEN, CDR2 SYDVKM. The full variable domain, with the rest looked up from reference TRBV28 and TRBJ1-5, is DVKVTQSSRYLVKRTGEKVFLECVQDMDHENMFWYRQDPGLGLRLIYFSYDVKMKEKGDIPEGYSVSREKKERFSLILESASTNQTSMYLCASSPRLNSNQPQHFGDGTRLSIL.

The CDR3 sequence is CASSLSGVKNIQYF. CDR3 sequence (DNA): TGTGCCAGCAGTCTCAGCGGGGTAAAAAACATTCAGTACTTC. This sequence joins TRBV3-1 (or the pseudogene TRBV3-2) and TRBJ2-4; TRBD2 matches at 7 bases. The V segment lost 6 bases and the J segment 4 bases; nucleotides outside the gene matches: 6. This CDR3 has 14 amino acids. CDR1 and CDR2 (germline): LGHDT, YNNKEL (reference sequence).

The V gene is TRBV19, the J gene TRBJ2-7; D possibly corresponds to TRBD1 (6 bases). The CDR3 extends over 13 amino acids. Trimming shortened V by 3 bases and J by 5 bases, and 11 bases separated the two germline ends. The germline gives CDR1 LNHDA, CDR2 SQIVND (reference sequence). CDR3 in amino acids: CASSIIQGHEQYF. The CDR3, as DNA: TGTGCCAGTAGTATTATACAGGGACACGAGCAGTACTTC.

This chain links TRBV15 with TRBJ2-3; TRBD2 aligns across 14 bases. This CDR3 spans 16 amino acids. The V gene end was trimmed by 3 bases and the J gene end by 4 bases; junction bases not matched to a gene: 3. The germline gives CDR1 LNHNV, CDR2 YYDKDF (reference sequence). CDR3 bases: TGTGCCACCAGCAGGGGACTAGCGGGAGCGTCAGATACGCAGTATTTT. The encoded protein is CATSRGLAGASDTQYF.

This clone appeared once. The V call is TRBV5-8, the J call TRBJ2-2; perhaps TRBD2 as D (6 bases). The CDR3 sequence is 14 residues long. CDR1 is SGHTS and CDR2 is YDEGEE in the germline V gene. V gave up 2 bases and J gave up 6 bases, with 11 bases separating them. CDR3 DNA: TGTGCCAGCAGCTTTTTCGGAGGGCCCGGGGAGCTGTTTTTT. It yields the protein CASSFFGGPGELFF.

The CDR3 loop reads CASSTTSRQRTDTQYF. CDR3 sequence (DNA): TGTGCCAGCAGTACGACTAGCCGCCAGAGGACAGATACGCAGTATTTT. J is TRBJ2-3 and V is TRBV7-9; 7 bases agree with TRBD2. This CDR3 spans 16 amino acids. Looked up from germline, CDR1 is SEHNR and CDR2 is FQNEAQ (reference sequence). Losses at the gene ends were 6 bases for V and 3 bases for J; bases not matched to a gene: 12.

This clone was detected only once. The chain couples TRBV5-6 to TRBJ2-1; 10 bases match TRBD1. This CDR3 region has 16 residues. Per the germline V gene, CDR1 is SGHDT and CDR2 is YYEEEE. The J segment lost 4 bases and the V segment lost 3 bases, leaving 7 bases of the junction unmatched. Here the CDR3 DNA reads TGTGCCAGCAGCTGGCGGACAGGGGGATCGTACAATGAGCAGTTCTTC. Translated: CASSWRTGGSYNEQFF.

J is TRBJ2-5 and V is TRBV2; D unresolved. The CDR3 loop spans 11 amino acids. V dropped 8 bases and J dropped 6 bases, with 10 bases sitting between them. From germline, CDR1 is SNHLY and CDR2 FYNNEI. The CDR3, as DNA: TGTGCCAGCGGGCCGGCCCAGACCCAGTACTTC. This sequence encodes CASGPAQTQYF. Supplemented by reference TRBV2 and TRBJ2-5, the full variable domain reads EPEVTQTPSHQVTQMGQEVILRCVPISNHLYFYWYRQILGQKVEFLVSFYNNEISEKSEIFDDQFSVERPDGSNFTLKIRSTKLEDSAMYFCASGPAQTQYFGPGTRLLVL.

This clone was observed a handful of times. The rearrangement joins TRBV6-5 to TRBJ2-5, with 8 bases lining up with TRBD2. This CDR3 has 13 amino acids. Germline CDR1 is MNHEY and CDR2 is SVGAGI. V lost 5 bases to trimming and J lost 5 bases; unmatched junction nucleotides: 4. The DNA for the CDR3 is TGTGCCAGCAGTCGGACTAGCCGTGAGACCCAGTACTTC. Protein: CASSRTSRETQYF.

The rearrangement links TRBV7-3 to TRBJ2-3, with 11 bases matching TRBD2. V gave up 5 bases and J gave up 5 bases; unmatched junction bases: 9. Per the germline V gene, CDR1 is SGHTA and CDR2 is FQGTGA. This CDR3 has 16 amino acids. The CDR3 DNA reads TGTGCCAGCAGCGAGACTAGCGGGATCGGGAGAGATACGCAGTATTTT. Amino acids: CASSETSGIGRDTQYF.

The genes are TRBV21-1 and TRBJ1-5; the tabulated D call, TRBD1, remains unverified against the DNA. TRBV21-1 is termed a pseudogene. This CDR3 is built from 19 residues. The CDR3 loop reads CASSPPWATGGDDNQPQHF. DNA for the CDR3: TGTGCCAGCAGCCCCCCGTGGGCTACAGGGGGCGACGACAATCAGCCCCAGCATTTT.

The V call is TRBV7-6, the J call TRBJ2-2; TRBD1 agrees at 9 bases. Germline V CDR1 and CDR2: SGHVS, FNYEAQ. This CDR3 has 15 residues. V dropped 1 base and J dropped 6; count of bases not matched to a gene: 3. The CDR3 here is CASSLGQGGSGELFF. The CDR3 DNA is TGTGCCAGCAGCTTAGGACAGGGGGGATCCGGGGAGCTGTTTTTT. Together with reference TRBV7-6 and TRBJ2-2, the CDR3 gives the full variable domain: GAGVSQSPRYKVTKRGQDVALRCDPISGHVSLYWYRQALGQGPEFLTYFNYEAQQDKSGLPNDRFSAERPEGSISTLTIQRTEQRDSAMYRCASSLGQGGSGELFFGEGSRLTVL.

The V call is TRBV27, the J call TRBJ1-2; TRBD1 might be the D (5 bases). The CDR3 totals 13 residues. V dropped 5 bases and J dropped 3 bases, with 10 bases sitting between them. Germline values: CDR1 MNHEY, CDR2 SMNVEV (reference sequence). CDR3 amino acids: CASSPTAYYGYTF. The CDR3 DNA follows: TGTGCCAGCAGTCCGACAGCCTACTATGGCTACACCTTC.

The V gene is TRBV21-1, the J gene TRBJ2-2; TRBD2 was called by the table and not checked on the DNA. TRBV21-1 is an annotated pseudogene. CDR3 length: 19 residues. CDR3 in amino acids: CASSKVGGTSGSNTGELFF. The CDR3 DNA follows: TGTGCCAGCAGCAAAGTCGGGGGAACTAGCGGGAGCAACACCGGGGAGCTGTTTTTT.

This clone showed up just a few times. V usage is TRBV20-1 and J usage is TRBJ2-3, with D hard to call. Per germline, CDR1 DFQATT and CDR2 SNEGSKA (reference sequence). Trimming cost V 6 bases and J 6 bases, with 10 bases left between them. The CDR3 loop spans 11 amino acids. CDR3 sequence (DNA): TGCAGTGCAAGCCCCCCGGATACGCAGTATTTT. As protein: CSASPPDTQYF.

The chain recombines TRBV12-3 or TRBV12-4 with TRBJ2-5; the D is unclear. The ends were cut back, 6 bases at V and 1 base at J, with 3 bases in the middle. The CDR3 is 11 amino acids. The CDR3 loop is CASSRQETQYF. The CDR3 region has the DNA TGTGCCAGCAGCCGCCAAGAGACCCAGTACTTC.

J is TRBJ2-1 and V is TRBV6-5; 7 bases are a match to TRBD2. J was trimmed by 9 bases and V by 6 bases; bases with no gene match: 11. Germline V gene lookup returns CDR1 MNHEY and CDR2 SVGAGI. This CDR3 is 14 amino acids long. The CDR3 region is CASSPGLSSAEQFF. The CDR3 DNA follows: TGTGCCAGCAGCCCGGGACTAAGTTCGGCTGAGCAGTTCTTC.

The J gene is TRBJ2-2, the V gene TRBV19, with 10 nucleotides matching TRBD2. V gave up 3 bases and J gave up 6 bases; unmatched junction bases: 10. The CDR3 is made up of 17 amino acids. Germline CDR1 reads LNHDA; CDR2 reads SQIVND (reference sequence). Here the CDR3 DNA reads TGTGCCAGTAGTATTCTATTAGCGGGGGGTTCCGCCGGGGAGCTGTTTTTT. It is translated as CASSILLAGGSAGELFF.

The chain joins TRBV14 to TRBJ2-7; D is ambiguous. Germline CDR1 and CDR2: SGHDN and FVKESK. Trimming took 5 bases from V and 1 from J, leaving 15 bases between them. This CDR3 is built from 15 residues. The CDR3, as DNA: TGTGCCAGCAGCTTGCCAGCTGAACTATCCTACGAGCAGTACTTC. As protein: CASSLPAELSYEQYF. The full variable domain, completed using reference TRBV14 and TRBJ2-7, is EAGVTQFPSHSVIEKGQTVTLRCDPISGHDNLYWYRRVMGKEIKFLLHFVKESKQDESGMPNNRFLAERTGGTYSTLKVQPAELEDSGVYFCASSLPAELSYEQYFGPGTRLTVT.

The CDR3 region is CASKVAAVYYEQYF. DNA for the CDR3: TGTGCCAGCAAGGTAGCAGCGGTCTACTACGAGCAGTACTTC. The chain uses TRBV6-5 and TRBJ2-7; TRBD2 is a possible D gene (5 bases). Germline loops: CDR1 MNHEY, CDR2 SVGAGI. The V end lost 7 bases, the J end lost 3 bases, and 16 bases lay between the germline ends. CDR3 size: 14 residues.

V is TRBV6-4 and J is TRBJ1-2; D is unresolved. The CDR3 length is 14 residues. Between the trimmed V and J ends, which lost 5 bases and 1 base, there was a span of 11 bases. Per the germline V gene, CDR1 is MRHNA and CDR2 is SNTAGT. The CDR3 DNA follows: TGTGCCAGCAGTCCCGACACGTTTAACTATGGCTACACCTTC. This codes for CASSPDTFNYGYTF.

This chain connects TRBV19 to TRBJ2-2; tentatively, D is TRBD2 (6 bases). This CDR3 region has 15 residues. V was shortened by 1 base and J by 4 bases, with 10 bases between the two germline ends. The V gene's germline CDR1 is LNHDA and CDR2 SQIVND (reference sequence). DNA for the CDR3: TGTGCCAGTAGTATAGGGTGGGGACTCACCGGGGAGCTGTTTTTT. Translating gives CASSIGWGLTGELFF.

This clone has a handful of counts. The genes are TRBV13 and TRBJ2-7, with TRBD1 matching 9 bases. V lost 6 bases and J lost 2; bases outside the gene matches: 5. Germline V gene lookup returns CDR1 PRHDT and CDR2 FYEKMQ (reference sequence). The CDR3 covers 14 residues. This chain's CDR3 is CASSGDRAPYEQYF. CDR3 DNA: TGTGCCAGCAGTGGGGACAGGGCCCCCTACGAGCAGTACTTC.

The CDR3 here is CASSPQGWAGYTF. The CDR3 DNA is TGTGCCAGCAGCCCCCAGGGTTGGGCTGGCTACACCTTC. This sequence joins TRBV14 and TRBJ1-2, with D perhaps TRBD1 (5 bases). Trimming stripped 4 bases from V and 7 bases from J, with 13 bases between. The CDR3 contains 13 residues. The V gene's germline CDR1 is SGHDN and CDR2 FVKESK. Filled out from reference TRBV14 and TRBJ1-2, the complete variable domain reads EAGVTQFPSHSVIEKGQTVTLRCDPISGHDNLYWYRRVMGKEIKFLLHFVKESKQDESGMPNNRFLAERTGGTYSTLKVQPAELEDSGVYFCASSPQGWAGYTFGSGTRLTVV.